This paragraph reports one TCR beta chain. What it binds is not known. The data stem from a study of CD8+ T cells in alopecia areata. Looking at the study overall: The study gave treated patients oral tofacitinib at 5 to 10 mg twice daily. Overall study results and limits: Scalp lesions, especially in alopecia totalis/universalis, had higher clonality than normal scalp.

RNA, once extracted, was reverse transcribed into cDNA for use as the sequencing template. Clones were read by immunoSEQ multiplex PCR, and TCRdb kept only the in-frame ones, dropping some. The sample records 100,000 to 150,000 clones, around 49% being singletons. Peripheral blood samples and lesional scalp punch biopsies were obtained from alopecia areata patients. Starting from PBMCs, sorting isolated CD4+ and CD8+ T cells. V was trimmed by 2 bases and J by 2 bases, leaving 14 bases between them. Per germline, CDR1 SGDLS and CDR2 YYNGEE. CDR3 size: 15 residues. The chain carries TRBV9 and TRBJ2-7; D may be TRBD1 or TRBD2 (6 bases each). This specimen was CD8+ T cells sorted from blood, taken at week 0. The TCR comes from a human donor with alopecia areata. The CDR3 loop reads CASSVSPGAAYEQYF. The CDR3 DNA reads as TGTGCCAGCAGCGTCTCCCCGGGGGCCGCCTACGAGCAGTACTTC.